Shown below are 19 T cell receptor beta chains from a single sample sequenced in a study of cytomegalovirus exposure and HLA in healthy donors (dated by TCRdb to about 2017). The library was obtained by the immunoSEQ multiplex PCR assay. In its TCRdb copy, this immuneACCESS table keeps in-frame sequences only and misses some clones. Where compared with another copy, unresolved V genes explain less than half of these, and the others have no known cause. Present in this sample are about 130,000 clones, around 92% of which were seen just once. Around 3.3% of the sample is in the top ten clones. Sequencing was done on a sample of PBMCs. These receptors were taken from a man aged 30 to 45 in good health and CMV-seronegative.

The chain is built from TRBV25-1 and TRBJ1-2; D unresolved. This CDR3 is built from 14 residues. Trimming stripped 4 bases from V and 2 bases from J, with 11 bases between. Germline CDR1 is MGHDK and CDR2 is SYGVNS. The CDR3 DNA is TGTGCCAGCAGTGGGGTTTGGGCAAACTATGGCTACACCTTC. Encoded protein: CASSGVWANYGYTF.

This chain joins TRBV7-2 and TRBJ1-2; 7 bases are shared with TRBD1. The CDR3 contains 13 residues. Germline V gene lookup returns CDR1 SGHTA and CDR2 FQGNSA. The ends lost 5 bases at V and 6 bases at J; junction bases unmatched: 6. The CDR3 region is CASSLRDRHGYTF. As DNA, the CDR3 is TGTGCCAGCAGCCTCCGGGACAGACATGGCTACACCTTC.

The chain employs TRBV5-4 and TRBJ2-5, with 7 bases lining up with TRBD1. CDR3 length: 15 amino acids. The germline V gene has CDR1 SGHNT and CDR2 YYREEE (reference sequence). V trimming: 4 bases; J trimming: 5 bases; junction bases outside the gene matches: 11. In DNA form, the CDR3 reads TGTGCCAGCAGCCTAAGGGACAGCCCGCGGGAGACCCAGTACTTC. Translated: CASSLRDSPRETQYF.

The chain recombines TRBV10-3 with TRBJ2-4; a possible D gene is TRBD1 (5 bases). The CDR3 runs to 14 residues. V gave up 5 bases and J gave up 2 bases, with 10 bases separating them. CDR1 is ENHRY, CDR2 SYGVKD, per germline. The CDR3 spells CAISQGSSKNIQYF. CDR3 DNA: TGTGCCATCAGTCAGGGTTCATCCAAAAACATTCAGTACTTC.

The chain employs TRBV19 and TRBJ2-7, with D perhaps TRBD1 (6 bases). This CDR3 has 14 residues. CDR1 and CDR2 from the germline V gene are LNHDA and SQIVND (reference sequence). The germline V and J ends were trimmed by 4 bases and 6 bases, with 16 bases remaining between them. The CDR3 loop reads CASSTRGEVLEQYF. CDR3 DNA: TGTGCCAGTAGTACCAGGGGTGAGGTACTCGAGCAGTACTTC.

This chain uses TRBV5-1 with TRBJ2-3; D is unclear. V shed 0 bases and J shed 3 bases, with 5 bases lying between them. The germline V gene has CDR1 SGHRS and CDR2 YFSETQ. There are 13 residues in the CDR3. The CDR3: CASSLDRTDTQYF. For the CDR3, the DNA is TGCGCCAGCAGCTTGGACAGAACAGATACGCAGTATTTT. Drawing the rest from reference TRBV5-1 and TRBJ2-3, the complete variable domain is KAGVTQTPRYLIKTRGQQVTLSCSPISGHRSVSWYQQTPGQGLQFLFEYFSETQRNKGNFPGRFSGRQFSNSRSEMNVSTLELGDSALYLCASSLDRTDTQYFGPGTRLTVL.

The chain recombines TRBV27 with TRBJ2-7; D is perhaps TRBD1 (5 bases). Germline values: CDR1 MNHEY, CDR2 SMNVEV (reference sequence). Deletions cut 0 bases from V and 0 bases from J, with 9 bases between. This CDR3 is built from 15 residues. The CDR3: CASSLSTGSSYEQYF. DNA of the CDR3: TGTGCCAGCAGTTTATCAACAGGTAGCTCCTACGAGCAGTACTTC.

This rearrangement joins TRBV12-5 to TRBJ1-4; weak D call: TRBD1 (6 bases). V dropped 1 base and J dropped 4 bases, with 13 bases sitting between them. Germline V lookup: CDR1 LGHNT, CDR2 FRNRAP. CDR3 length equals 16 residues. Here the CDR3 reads CASGLATGPDNEKLFF. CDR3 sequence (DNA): TGTGCTAGTGGTTTGGCCACAGGGCCAGATAATGAAAAACTGTTTTTT.

The chain's CDR3 is CASSSSGGPLGETQYF. DNA of the CDR3: TGTGCCAGCAGTTCAAGCGGGGGGCCCCTCGGGGAGACCCAGTACTTC. The genes are TRBV28 and TRBJ2-5; 9 nucleotides line up with TRBD2. CDR3 length: 16 residues. In germline, CDR1 is MDHEN, CDR2 SYDVKM. Trimming at V came to 4 bases and at J to 5 bases, leaving 11 bases not matched to a gene.

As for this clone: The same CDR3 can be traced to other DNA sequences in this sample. The CDR3: CASSSPGETQYF. The CDR3, as DNA: TGTGCCAGCAGTTCCCCGGGAGAGACCCAGTACTTC. This chain links TRBV27 with TRBJ2-5; the D is unclear. Germline V gene sequence: CDR1 MNHEY, CDR2 SMNVEV (reference sequence). The CDR3 totals 12 residues. V lost 4 bases and J lost 4, with 7 bases in between.

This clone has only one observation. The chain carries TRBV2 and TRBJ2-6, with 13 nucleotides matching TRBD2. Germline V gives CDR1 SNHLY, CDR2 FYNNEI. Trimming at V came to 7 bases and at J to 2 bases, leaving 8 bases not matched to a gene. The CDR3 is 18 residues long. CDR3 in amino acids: CASTGGTSGEAGANVLTF. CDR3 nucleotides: TGTGCCAGCACAGGGGGGACTAGCGGGGAAGCTGGGGCCAACGTCCTGACTTTC.

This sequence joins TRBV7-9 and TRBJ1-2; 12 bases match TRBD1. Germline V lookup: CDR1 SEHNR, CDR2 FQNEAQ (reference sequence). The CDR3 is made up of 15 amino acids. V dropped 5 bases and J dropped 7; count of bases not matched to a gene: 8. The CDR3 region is CASSLGQGAIIGYTF. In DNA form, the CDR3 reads TGTGCCAGCAGCCTGGGACAGGGGGCCATAATTGGCTACACCTTC.

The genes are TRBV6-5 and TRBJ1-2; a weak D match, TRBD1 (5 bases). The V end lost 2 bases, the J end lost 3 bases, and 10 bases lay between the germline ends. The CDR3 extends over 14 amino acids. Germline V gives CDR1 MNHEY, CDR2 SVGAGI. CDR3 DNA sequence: TGTGCCAGCAGTTACGGGGGGGTGCACTATGGCTACACCTTC. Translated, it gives CASSYGGVHYGYTF.

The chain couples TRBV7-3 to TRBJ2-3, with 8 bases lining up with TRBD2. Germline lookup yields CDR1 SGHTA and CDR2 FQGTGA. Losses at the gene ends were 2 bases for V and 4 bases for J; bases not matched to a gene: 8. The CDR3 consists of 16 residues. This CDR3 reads CASSLGNSGVADTQYF. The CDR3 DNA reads TGTGCCAGCAGCTTAGGAAATAGCGGGGTGGCAGATACGCAGTATTTT.

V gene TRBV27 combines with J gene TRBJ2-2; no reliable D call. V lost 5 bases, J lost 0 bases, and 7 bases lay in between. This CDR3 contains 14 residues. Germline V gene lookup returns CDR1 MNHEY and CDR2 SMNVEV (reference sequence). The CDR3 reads CASSLGANTGELFF. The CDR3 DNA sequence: TGTGCCAGCAGTCTAGGAGCGAACACCGGGGAGCTGTTTTTT.

The CDR3 spells CASSIGRGRSTDTQYF. The CDR3 DNA reads as TGTGCCAGTAGTATAGGACGGGGGAGAAGCACAGATACGCAGTATTTT. V is TRBV19 and J is TRBJ2-3, with D tentatively TRBD2 (6 bases). Trimming took off 1 base at V and 0 bases at J, with 11 bases between the two ends. CDR1 is LNHDA, CDR2 SQIVND, per germline (reference sequence). This CDR3 contains 16 residues.

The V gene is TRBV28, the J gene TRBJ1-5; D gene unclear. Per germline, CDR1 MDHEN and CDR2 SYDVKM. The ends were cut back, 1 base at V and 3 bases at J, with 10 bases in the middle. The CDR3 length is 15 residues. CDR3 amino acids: CASSLFRSDNQPQHF. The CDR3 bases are TGTGCCAGCAGTTTATTTCGAAGCGACAATCAGCCCCAGCATTTT. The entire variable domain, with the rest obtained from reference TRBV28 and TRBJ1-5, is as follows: DVKVTQSSRYLVKRTGEKVFLECVQDMDHENMFWYRQDPGLGLRLIYFSYDVKMKEKGDIPEGYSVSREKKERFSLILESASTNQTSMYLCASSLFRSDNQPQHFGDGTRLSIL.

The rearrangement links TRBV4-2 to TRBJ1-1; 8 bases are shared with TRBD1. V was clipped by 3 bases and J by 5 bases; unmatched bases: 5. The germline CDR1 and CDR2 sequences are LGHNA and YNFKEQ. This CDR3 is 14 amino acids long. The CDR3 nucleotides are TGTGCCAGCAGCCAGGACAGGGATGGAACTGAAGCTTTCTTT. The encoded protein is CASSQDRDGTEAFF.

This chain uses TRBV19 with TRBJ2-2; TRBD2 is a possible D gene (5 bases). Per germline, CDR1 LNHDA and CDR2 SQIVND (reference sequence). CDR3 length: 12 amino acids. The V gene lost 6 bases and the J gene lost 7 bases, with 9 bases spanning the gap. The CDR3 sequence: CASSEGVGELFF. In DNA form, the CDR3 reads TGTGCCAGTAGCGAGGGCGTCGGGGAGCTGTTTTTT.